The 24 T cell receptor beta chains in this list originate from one sample, sequenced in a study of blood T cell repertoires in COVID-19. Here immunoSEQ multiplex PCR was the method, and the copy in TCRdb shows in-frame clones only, minus some. The sample lists 150,000 to 160,000 clones, over 65% occurring once. The sequencing input was peripheral blood. These receptors originate from a man aged 80 or over with acute or convalescent COVID-19.

The chain's CDR3 is CASRGPRNSPLHF. As DNA, the CDR3 is TGTGCCAGCAGGGGGCCGAGGAATTCACCCCTCCACTTT. The chain recombines TRBV25-1 with TRBJ1-6; D is perhaps TRBD1 (5 bases). Trimming removed 6 bases from V and 7 bases from J, with 10 bases in between. The germline V gene encodes CDR1 MGHDK and CDR2 SYGVNS. This CDR3 has 13 residues.

The chain is built from TRBV4-3 and TRBJ2-4; a weak D match, TRBD2 (7 bases). Germline V gene lookup returns CDR1 LGHNA and CDR2 YSLEER. Trimming cost V 3 bases and J 15 bases, with 24 bases left between them. The CDR3 covers 15 residues. In nucleotides, the CDR3 is TGCGCCAGCAGCCACCTAGAGGCGGGGGCCCTATACAGGTACTTC. It codes for CASSHLEAGALYRYF.

V and J are TRBV28 and TRBJ2-2; the D gene is possibly TRBD2 (5 bases). With 5 bases removed from V and 5 bases from J, the gap between germline ends came to 15 bases. Germline V gives CDR1 MDHEN, CDR2 SYDVKM. CDR3 length: 15 residues. CDR3 region: CASSRPRAVTGELFF. DNA for the CDR3: TGTGCCAGCAGTCGGCCACGAGCGGTAACCGGGGAGCTGTTTTTT.

The J gene is TRBJ1-4, the V gene TRBV6-5, with D hard to call. The CDR3 length is 14 residues. Germline V CDR1 and CDR2: MNHEY, SVGAGI. V shed 5 bases and J shed 8 bases, with 15 bases lying between them. The CDR3: CASSRTAREEKLFF. Written as DNA, the CDR3 is TGTGCCAGCAGTAGGACGGCGAGGGAGGAAAAACTGTTTTTT.

The V gene is TRBV6-5, the J gene TRBJ1-2; maybe TRBD1 (5 bases). The length of the CDR3 is 15 residues. Germline V lookup: CDR1 MNHEY, CDR2 SVGAGI. With 0 bases removed from V and 3 bases from J, the gap between germline ends came to 11 bases. This chain's CDR3 is CASSYSSQGHYGYTF. CDR3 nucleotides: TGTGCCAGCAGTTACTCGAGTCAGGGCCACTATGGCTACACCTTC.

CDR3 coding DNA: TGTGCCAGCAGTTATGGGGAGAGGACTGAAGCTTTCTTT. The encoded protein is CASSYGERTEAFF. The genes are TRBV6-5 and TRBJ1-1; the D is unclear. This CDR3 is 13 amino acids long. Germline-derived CDR1 and CDR2 are MNHEY and SVGAGI. Trimming removed 3 bases at V and 5 bases at J, with 10 bases between.

In nucleotides, the CDR3 is TGTGCCAGCAGTGAAGCTCACGGGGGACAGCTTGCAACTAATGAAAAACTGTTTTTT. Its protein product is CASSEAHGGQLATNEKLFF. The chain uses TRBV6-1 and TRBJ1-4, with 7 bases aligning to TRBD1. In germline, CDR1 is MNHNS, CDR2 SASEGT. V was clipped by 0 bases and J by 0 bases; unmatched bases: 10. CDR3 size: 19 residues.

This chain links TRBV14 with TRBJ1-2; unclear D gene. Germline CDR1 reads SGHDN; CDR2 reads FVKESK. Trimming cost V 5 bases and J 8 bases, with 15 bases left between them. This CDR3 contains 13 residues. The CDR3 nucleotides read TGTGCCAGCAGCGAAGTTAGTCCCCGGGGCTACACCTTC. Its translation is CASSEVSPRGYTF.

This clone was recorded a few times. CDR3: CASSPQSRGINEQFF. CDR3 bases: TGTGCCAGCAGTCCCCAGAGCAGGGGGATAAATGAGCAGTTCTTC. The V call is TRBV6-5, the J call TRBJ2-1, with 7 bases lining up with TRBD1. Trimming cost V 5 bases and J 7 bases; bases outside gene matches: 11. The length of the CDR3 is 15 residues. Germline lookup yields CDR1 MNHEY and CDR2 SVGAGI.

The chain uses TRBV6-6 and TRBJ2-7; 8 positions match TRBD2. V lost 6 bases, J lost 0 bases, and 10 bases stayed unmatched. Germline V gene sequence: CDR1 MNHNY, CDR2 SVGAGI (reference sequence). CDR3 size: 16 residues. CDR3: CASSTLAGRSSYEQYF. Written as DNA, the CDR3 is TGTGCCAGCAGCACTCTAGCGGGCAGGAGCTCCTACGAGCAGTACTTC.

The CDR3 protein is CASSHPGQGVTGELFF. The CDR3 DNA follows: TGCGCCAGCAGCCATCCGGGACAGGGTGTCACCGGGGAGCTGTTTTTT. V and J are TRBV4-1 and TRBJ2-2; 9 bases are shared with TRBD1. Germline V CDR1 and CDR2: MGHRA, YSYEKL. With 3 bases clipped from V and 4 bases from J, the junction kept 6 bases outside the gene matches. The CDR3 consists of 16 residues.

For the CDR3, the DNA is TGTGCCAGCAGCCAAGTTTCAGGGGCGGACTCTGGGGCCAACGTCCTGACTTTC. The encoded protein is CASSQVSGADSGANVLTF. The chain couples TRBV3-1 (or the pseudogene TRBV3-2) to TRBJ2-6, with a weak D call TRBD1 (6 bases). Trimming pared 1 base from V and 0 bases from J, leaving 13 bases between. The CDR3 spans 18 residues. Germline assignment: CDR1 LGHDT and CDR2 YNNKEL (reference sequence).

This chain links TRBV4-3 with TRBJ1-4, with 8 bases that match TRBD1. CDR1 and CDR2 (germline): LGHNA, YSLEER. Unmatched junction bases numbered 3, after V lost 6 bases and J lost 0 bases. The CDR3 spans 15 residues. The CDR3 DNA reads as TGCGCCAGCAGTCGACAGGGGACAACTAATGAAAAACTGTTTTTT. The encoded protein is CASSRQGTTNEKLFF.

This clone was seen only a few times. The chain carries TRBV10-3 and TRBJ1-3; D gene ambiguous. The CDR3 totals 13 residues. Per germline, CDR1 ENHRY and CDR2 SYGVKD. V was clipped by 4 bases and J by 1 base, with 5 bases between them. For the CDR3, the DNA is TGTGCCATCAGTGCCGGGTCTGGAAACACCATATATTTT. Its translation is CAISAGSGNTIYF.

The chain couples TRBV29-1 to TRBJ2-2; 9 bases line up with TRBD1. V was clipped by 8 bases and J by 8 bases; unmatched bases: 12. Germline assignment: CDR1 SQVTM and CDR2 ANQGSEA. This CDR3 spans 14 amino acids. The CDR3 bases are TGCAGCTCGTTGTATACAGGGGGCAGGGGGGAGCTGTTTTTT. Translated, it gives CSSLYTGGRGELFF.

In its sample, this clone was seen a few times. The chain is built from TRBV18 and TRBJ1-3, with D hard to call. Germline loops: CDR1 KGHSH, CDR2 LQKENI. Trimming took 6 bases from V and 0 from J, leaving 9 bases between them. The CDR3 loop spans 14 amino acids. As DNA, the CDR3 is TGTGCCAGCTCCCCTCCGGGCTCTGGAAACACCATATATTTT. Translation: CASSPPGSGNTIYF.

CDR3 in DNA: TGTGCCACCGACCTAGGAGGGGGCAATAGTGAAAAACTGTTTTTT. Its protein product is CATDLGGGNSEKLFF. This chain joins TRBV19 and TRBJ1-4, with 7 bases fitting TRBD1. J was trimmed by 7 bases and V by 10 bases; bases with no gene match: 15. The CDR3 is 15 residues long. Germline V lookup: CDR1 LNHDA, CDR2 SQIVND (reference sequence). The entire variable domain, with the rest obtained from reference TRBV19 and TRBJ1-4, is as follows: DGGITQSPKYLFRKEGQNVTLSCEQNLNHDAMYWYRQDPGQGLRLIYYSQIVNDFQKGDIAEGYSVSREKKESFPLTVTSAQKNPTAFYLCATDLGGGNSEKLFFGSGTQLSVL.

This chain links TRBV7-6 with TRBJ2-3; the D gene is possibly TRBD2 (6 bases). Germline V gene sequence: CDR1 SGHVS, CDR2 FNYEAQ. Trimming cost V 1 base and J 1 base, with 15 bases left between them. The CDR3 extends over 17 amino acids. CDR3 sequence: CASSLGGGVGGTDTQYF. The CDR3 region has the DNA TGTGCCAGCAGCTTAGGGGGCGGGGTAGGAGGCACAGATACGCAGTATTTT.

The count of this clone is one. The CDR3 coding sequence is TGTGCCACCAGTGATCCCCAGGGGGACTATGGCTACACCTTC. This translates into CATSDPQGDYGYTF. The chain uses TRBV24-1 and TRBJ1-2, with TRBD1 identical over 7 bases. J was trimmed by 3 bases and V by 3 bases; bases with no gene match: 3. This CDR3 has 14 amino acids. Germline V gene lookup returns CDR1 KGHDR and CDR2 SFDVKD.

The chain employs TRBV10-3 and TRBJ2-5; 7 bases align to TRBD2. J was trimmed by 4 bases and V by 0 bases; bases with no gene match: 8. Germline values: CDR1 ENHRY, CDR2 SYGVKD. This CDR3 is built from 16 residues. The chain's CDR3 is CAISESASGDSETQYF. The DNA of the CDR3 is TGTGCCATCAGTGAGTCTGCGAGCGGGGATTCAGAGACCCAGTACTTC.

The V and J genes are TRBV7-9 and TRBJ1-6; 7 bases align to TRBD1. The J segment lost 8 bases and the V segment lost 8 bases, leaving 9 bases of the junction unmatched. Germline-derived CDR1 and CDR2 are SEHNR and FQNEAQ (reference sequence). The CDR3 runs 14 residues. CDR3 coding DNA: TGTGCCAGCTCCGAGACAGGGTTACATTCACCCCTCCACTTT. This sequence encodes CASSETGLHSPLHF. Full variable domain (rest looked up from reference TRBV7-9 and TRBJ1-6): DTGVSQNPRHKITKRGQNVTFRCDPISEHNRLYWYRQTLGQGPEFLTYFQNEAQLEKSRLLSDRFSAERPKGSFSTLEIQRTEQGDSAMYLCASSETGLHSPLHFGNGTRLTVT.

This rearrangement joins TRBV3-1 (or the pseudogene TRBV3-2) to TRBJ2-3; 8 positions agree with TRBD1. After removal of 4 bases from V and 5 bases from J, the junction contained 8 bases not matched to a gene. The CDR3 is 15 amino acids. Per the germline V gene, CDR1 is LGHDT and CDR2 is YNNKEL (reference sequence). CDR3 DNA sequence: TGTGCCAGCAGCCCACCGGGACAGGCCTTAGATACGCAGTATTTT. It yields the protein CASSPPGQALDTQYF.

This clone was detected only a few times. The genes are TRBV19 and TRBJ1-1; D uncertain. Germline V CDR1 and CDR2: LNHDA, SQIVND (reference sequence). The CDR3 is 13 residues long. V lost 5 bases and J 5 bases, leaving 12 bases between the germline ends. CDR3 residues: CASSPMRETEAFF. CDR3 nucleotides: TGTGCCAGTAGTCCTATGCGGGAAACTGAAGCTTTCTTT. The entire variable domain, with the rest obtained from reference TRBV19 and TRBJ1-1, is as follows: DGGITQSPKYLFRKEGQNVTLSCEQNLNHDAMYWYRQDPGQGLRLIYYSQIVNDFQKGDIAEGYSVSREKKESFPLTVTSAQKNPTAFYLCASSPMRETEAFFGQGTRLTVV.

The rearrangement uses TRBV28 and TRBJ2-5; maybe TRBD2 (5 bases). This CDR3 spans 16 amino acids. V dropped 3 bases and J dropped 4 bases, with 18 bases sitting between them. CDR1 is MDHEN and CDR2 is SYDVKM in the germline V gene. CDR3 loop: CASSFLADASGETQYF. The CDR3 nucleotides read TGTGCCAGCAGTTTTCTGGCGGATGCAAGCGGAGAGACCCAGTACTTC.